The source of this T cell receptor beta chain is a study of blood T cell repertoires in COVID-19. As for the study in general: PBMCs, B-cell-depleted T cells, or T cells provided the cDNA or gDNA that made up the material.

Clones were sequenced by immunoSEQ multiplex PCR, and TCRdb holds only the in-frame ones, with some missing. The sample holds roughly 110,000 clones, 85% seen once. The ends were cut back, 3 bases at V and 3 bases at J, with 9 bases in the middle. The CDR3 has 13 residues. CDR1 and CDR2 (germline): GTSNPN, SVGIG (reference sequence). The TCR originated in a human donor in a cohort sampled during active COVID-19. The sample comprised peripheral blood. J is TRBJ1-5 and V is TRBV30; D remains unclear. CDR3 in amino acids: CAWSASYNQPQHF. Written as DNA, the CDR3 is TGTGCCTGGAGCGCGTCGTACAATCAGCCCCAGCATTTT.